This T cell receptor (beta chain) appears in the sequencing data of a study of T cell changes during pregnancy in multiple sclerosis. Germline loops: CDR1 SGHRS, CDR2 YFSETQ. The CDR3 runs to 14 residues. V trimming: 7 bases; J trimming: 5 bases; junction bases outside the gene matches: 12. Produced via immunoSEQ multiplex PCR; TCRdb's table is partial and in-frame only. Seen here are about 93,000 clones, 85% to 95% observed once, and the top ten hold around 0.93%. The sequence came from a female donor with multiple sclerosis, enrolled in a pregnancy study. The specimen comprised peripheral blood, sampled before pregnancy. V is TRBV5-1 and J is TRBJ2-7; 7 positions match TRBD1. The CDR3 DNA follows: TGCGCCAGCTCCAGACAGGGTGCTAGGGACGAGCAGTACTTC. It translates to CASSRQGARDEQYF.